This record concerns one TCR beta chain sequence. TCRdb independently ran MiXCR on the 5' RACE reads; one entry per CDR3 protein. This table holds over 300,000 distinct CDR3 sequences, 20% to 25% found once. These data are taken from a study of T-cell memory formation after mild COVID-19. There are 15 residues in the CDR3. Per the germline V gene, CDR1 is SGHRS and CDR2 is YFSETQ. J gave up 8 bases and V 3 bases, and 9 bases lay outside the gene matches. The sequencing input was PBMCs or a T cell subset sorted from them (not recorded which). This receptor was identified in a young man who had mild COVID-19 (a few samples of this study predate the infection). Cell type and time point are not known. The genes are TRBV5-1 and TRBJ1-5, with 9 bases matching TRBD1. The CDR3: CASSYGDREFEPQHF. The CDR3 DNA sequence: TGCGCCAGCAGCTACGGGGACAGGGAATTCGAGCCCCAGCATTTT.